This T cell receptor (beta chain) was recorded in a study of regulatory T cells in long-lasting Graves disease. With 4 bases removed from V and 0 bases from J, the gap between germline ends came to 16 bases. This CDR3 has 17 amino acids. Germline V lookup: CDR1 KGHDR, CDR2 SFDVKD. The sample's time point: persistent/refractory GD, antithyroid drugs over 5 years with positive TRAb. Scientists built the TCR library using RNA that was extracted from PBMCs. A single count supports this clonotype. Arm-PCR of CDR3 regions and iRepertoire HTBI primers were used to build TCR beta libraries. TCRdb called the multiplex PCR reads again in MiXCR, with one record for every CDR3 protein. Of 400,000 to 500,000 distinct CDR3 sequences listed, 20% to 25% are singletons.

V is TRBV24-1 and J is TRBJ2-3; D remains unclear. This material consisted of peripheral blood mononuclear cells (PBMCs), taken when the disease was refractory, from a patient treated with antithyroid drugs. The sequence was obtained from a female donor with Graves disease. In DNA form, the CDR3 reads TGTGCCACCAGTGACGACTCCGGCAAATCTAGCACAGATACGCAGTATTTT. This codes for CATSDDSGKSSTDTQYF.